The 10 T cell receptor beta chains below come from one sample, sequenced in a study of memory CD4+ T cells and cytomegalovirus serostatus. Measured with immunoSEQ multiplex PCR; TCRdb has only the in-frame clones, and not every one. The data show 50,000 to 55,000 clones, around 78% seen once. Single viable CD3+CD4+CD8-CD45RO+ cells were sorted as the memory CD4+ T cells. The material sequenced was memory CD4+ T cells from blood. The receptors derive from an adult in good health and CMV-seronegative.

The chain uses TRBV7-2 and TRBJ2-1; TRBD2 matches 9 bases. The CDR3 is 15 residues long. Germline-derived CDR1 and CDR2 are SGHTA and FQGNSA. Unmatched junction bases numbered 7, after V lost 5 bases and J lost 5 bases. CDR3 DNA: TGTGCCAGCAGCCCATGGGCGGGGGGGAACAATGAGCAGTTCTTC. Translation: CASSPWAGGNNEQFF. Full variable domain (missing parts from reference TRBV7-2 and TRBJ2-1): GAGVSQSPSNKVTEKGKDVELRCDPISGHTALYWYRQSLGQGLEFLIYFQGNSAPDKSGLPSDRFSAERTGGSVSTLTIQRTQQEDSAVYLCASSPWAGGNNEQFFGPGTRLTVL.

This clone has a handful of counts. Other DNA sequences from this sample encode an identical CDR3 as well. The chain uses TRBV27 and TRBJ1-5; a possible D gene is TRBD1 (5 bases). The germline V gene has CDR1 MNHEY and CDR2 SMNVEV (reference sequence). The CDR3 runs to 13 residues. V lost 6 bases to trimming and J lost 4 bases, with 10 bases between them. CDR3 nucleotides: TGTGCCAGCAGCTACAGGAGGAATCAGCCCCAGCATTTT. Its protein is CASSYRRNQPQHF.

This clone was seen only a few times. The CDR3 DNA reads TGTGCCAGCAGCGTAGACGCTGGCCGGGCCGAGTCGGGGGGCTACACCTTC. The encoded protein is CASSVDAGRAESGGYTF. The rearrangement links TRBV9 to TRBJ1-2; no definite D call. This CDR3 is 17 amino acids long. Germline CDR1 reads SGDLS; CDR2 reads YYNGEE. Trimming cost V 0 bases and J 8 bases, with 23 bases left between them.

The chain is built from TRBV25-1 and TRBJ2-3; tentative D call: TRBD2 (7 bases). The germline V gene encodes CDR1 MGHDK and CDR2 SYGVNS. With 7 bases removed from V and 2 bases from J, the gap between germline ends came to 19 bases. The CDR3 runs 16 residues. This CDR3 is CASIRSGGGLTDTQYF. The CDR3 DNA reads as TGTGCCAGCATCCGAAGCGGCGGGGGCCTCACAGATACGCAGTATTTT.

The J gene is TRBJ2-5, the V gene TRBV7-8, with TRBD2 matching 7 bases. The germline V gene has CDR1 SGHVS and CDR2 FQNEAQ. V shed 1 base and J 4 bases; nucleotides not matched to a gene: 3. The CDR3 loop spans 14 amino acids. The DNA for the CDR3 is TGTGCCAGCAGCTTAGGGGGGAGGGGAGAGACCCAGTACTTC. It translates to CASSLGGRGETQYF.

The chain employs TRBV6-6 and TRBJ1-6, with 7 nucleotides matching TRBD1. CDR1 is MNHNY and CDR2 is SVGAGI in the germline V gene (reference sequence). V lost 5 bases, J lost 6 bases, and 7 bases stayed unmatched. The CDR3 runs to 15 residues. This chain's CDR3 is CASSPWDSGNSPLHF. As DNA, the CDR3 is TGTGCCAGCAGTCCCTGGGACAGTGGTAATTCACCCCTCCACTTT.

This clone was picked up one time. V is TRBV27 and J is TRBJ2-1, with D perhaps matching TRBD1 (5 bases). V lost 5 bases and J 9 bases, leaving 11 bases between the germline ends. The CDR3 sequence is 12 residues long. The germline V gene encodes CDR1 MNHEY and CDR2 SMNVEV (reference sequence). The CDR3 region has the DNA TGTGCCAGCAGTCCGATTCAGGGTGAGCAGTTCTTC. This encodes CASSPIQGEQFF.

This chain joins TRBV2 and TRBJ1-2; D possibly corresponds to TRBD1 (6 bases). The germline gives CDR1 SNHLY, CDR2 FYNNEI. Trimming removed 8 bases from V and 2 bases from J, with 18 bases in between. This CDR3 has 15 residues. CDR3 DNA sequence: TGTGCCAGCGGGTGGAAACAGGGTGCGAACTATGGCTACACCTTC. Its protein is CASGWKQGANYGYTF.

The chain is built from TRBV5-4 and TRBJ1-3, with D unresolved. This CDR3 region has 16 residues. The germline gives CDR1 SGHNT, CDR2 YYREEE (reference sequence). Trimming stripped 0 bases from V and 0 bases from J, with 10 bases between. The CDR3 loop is CASSLADGYSGNTIYF. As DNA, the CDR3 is TGTGCCAGCAGCTTGGCCGACGGGTACTCTGGAAACACCATATATTTT.

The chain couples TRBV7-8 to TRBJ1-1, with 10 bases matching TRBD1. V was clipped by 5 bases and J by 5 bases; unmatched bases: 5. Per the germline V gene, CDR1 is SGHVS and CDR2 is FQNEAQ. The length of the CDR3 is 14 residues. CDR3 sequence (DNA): TGTGCCAGCAGCGCCCCGGGACAGGGGACTGAAGCTTTCTTT. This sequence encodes CASSAPGQGTEAFF.